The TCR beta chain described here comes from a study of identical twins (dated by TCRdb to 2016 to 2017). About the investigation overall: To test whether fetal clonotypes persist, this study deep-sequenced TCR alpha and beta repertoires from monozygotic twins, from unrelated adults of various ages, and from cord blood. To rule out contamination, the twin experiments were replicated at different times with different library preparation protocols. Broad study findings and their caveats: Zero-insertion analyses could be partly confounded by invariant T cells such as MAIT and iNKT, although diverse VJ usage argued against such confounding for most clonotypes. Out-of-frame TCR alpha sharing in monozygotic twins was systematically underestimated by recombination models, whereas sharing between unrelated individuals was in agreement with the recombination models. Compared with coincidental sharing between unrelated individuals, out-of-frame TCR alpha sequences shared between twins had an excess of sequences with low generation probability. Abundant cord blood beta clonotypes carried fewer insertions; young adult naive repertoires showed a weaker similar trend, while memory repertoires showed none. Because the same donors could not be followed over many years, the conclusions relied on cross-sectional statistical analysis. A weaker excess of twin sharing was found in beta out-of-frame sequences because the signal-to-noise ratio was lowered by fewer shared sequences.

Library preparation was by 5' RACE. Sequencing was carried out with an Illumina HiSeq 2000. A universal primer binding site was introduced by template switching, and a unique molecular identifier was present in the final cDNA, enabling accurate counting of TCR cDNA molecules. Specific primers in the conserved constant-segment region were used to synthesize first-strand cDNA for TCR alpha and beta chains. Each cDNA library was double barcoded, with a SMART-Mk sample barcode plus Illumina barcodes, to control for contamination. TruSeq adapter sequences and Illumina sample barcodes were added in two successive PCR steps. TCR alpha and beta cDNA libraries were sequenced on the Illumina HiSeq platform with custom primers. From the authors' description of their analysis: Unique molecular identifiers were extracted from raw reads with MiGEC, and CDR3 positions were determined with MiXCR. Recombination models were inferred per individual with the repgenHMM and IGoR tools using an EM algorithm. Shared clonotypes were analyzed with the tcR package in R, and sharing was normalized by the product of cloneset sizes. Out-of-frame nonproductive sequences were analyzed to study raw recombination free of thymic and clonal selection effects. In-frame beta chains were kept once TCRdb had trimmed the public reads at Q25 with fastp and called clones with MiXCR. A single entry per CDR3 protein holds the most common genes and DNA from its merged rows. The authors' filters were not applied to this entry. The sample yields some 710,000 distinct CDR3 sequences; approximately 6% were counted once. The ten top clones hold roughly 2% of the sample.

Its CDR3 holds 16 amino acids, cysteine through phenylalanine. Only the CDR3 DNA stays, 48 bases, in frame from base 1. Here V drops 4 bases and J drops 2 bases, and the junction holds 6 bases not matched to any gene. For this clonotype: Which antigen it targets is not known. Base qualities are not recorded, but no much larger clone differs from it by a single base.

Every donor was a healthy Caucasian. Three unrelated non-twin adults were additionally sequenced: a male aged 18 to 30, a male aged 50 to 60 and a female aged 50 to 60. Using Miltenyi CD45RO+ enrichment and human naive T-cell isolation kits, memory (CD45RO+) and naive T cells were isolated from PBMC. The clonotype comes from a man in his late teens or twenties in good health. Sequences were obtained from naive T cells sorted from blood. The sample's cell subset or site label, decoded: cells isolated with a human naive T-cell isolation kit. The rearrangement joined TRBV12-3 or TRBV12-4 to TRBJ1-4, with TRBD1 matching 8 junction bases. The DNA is TGTGCCAGCAGTTCGACAGGGGAGGGGACTAATGAAAAACTGTTTTTT. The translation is CASSSTGEGTNEKLFF.